The source of this TCR beta chain is a study of blood T cell repertoires in COVID-19. This clone was seen a single time. The authors' processing: Quantification of nucleated cells was approximated via reference gene primer amplification. This table comes from immunoSEQ multiplex PCR, and its TCRdb copy is limited to in-frame clones, with some not included. V and J calls and clone size are copied from that table; D and trimming were computed from the DNA. The profile shows roughly 300,000 clones, around 82% of them singletons. The CDR3 covers 13 residues. V lost 7 bases and J 4 bases, leaving 13 bases between the germline ends. The germline CDR1 and CDR2 sequences are MNHEY and SVGAGI.

This clonotype was obtained from a woman in her fifties or sixties with acute or convalescent COVID-19. The sequencing sample was made of peripheral blood. The chain uses TRBV6-5 and TRBJ2-5; D is undetermined. In DNA form, the CDR3 reads TGTGCCAGCACCCAAATAGTCGGAGAGACCCAGTACTTC. It encodes CASTQIVGETQYF.